This entry is about one T cell receptor beta chain. Its specificity is not known. The CDR3 spans 15 residues. In germline, CDR1 is DFQATT, CDR2 SNEGSKA (reference sequence). TRB was amplified from about 260 ng of peripheral blood genomic DNA per sample. This sample stems from a study of T cell clusters in autoimmune cytopenias. Study background: The median distinct TRB clonotype count was approximately 2,500 per sample, from a median roughly 55,000 reads. Study-level points and caveats: Healthy donors had roughly 3.2-fold more exclusive TRB clusters than active autoimmune hepatitis patients. TRB repertoire shifts in secondary cytopenia and chronic lymphocytic leukemia mostly reflected lymphoma, not autoimmunity. Physiological T cell clusters of healthy donors were apparently absent in primary autoimmune cytopenia patients.

TRB was amplified by touch-down multiplex PCR, primer pools A and B combined. TCRdb re-called the multiplex PCR reads, yielding one record per CDR3 amino acid sequence without DNA. The sample has several thousand distinct CDR3 sequences. The sample consisted of peripheral blood. The rearrangement uses TRBV20-1 and TRBJ2-1; lacking DNA, the TRBD2 call made by TCRdb goes unchecked. The receptor was derived from a human donor with an autoimmune cytopenia or autoimmune hepatitis (not recorded which). CDR3 sequence reads: CSALASGRAMNEQFF.